Sequencing of this TCR beta chain was carried out in a study of molecular identifiers for immune sequencing clone quantification. Germline lookup yields CDR1 SGDLS and CDR2 YYNGEE. The CDR3 sequence is 16 residues long. The V gene end was trimmed by 2 bases and the J gene end by 0 bases; junction bases not matched to a gene: 2. TCRdb used MiXCR to reprocess the PCR reads, holding one entry per CDR3 protein. The sample includes under 650,000 distinct CDR3 sequences, just under 20% of them seen just once. This clonotype was found many times. This TCR was sampled from a human donor in good health. Some libraries in this study had Jurkat cell RNA spiked in. Sequenced sample: naive CD8+ T cells from blood, with Jurkat cell RNA spiked in. Documented subset: FACS-sorted CD8+CD4-CCR7+CD45RA+ naive T cells. This rearrangement joins TRBV9 to TRBJ2-2; TRBD2 matches 9 bases. The CDR3 protein is CASSVSGGPNTGELFF. As DNA, the CDR3 is TGTGCCAGCAGCGTTAGCGGGGGCCCGAACACCGGGGAGCTGTTTTTT. Full variable domain (remainder filled in from reference TRBV9 and TRBJ2-2): DSGVTQTPKHLITATGQRVTLRCSPRSGDLSVYWYQQSLDQGLQFLIQYYNGEERAKGNILERFSAQQFPDLHSELNLSSLELGDSALYFCASSVSGGPNTGELFFGEGSRLTVL.